The 16 T cell receptor beta chains reported below all come from one sample, sequenced in a study of metastatic and nonmetastatic thyroid tumors. Patients were all untreated before their thyroid surgery. TCRdb recomputed clones from the PCR reads via MiXCR. The sample yields thousands of clones, around 27% seen once. Specimen: adjacent normal tissue. The receptors were sampled from a female donor with papillary thyroid cancer or a benign thyroid nodule (not recorded which). Some clones in this sample may be carry-over from other donors' samples.

In this sample, this clone turned up many times. V gene TRBV18 combines with J gene TRBJ2-3, with D tentatively TRBD1 (5 bases). The CDR3 length is 15 residues. Germline CDR1 and CDR2: KGHSH and LQKENI. The V end lost 1 base, the J end lost 5 bases, and 13 bases lay between the germline ends. The chain's CDR3 is CASSPRGRVIDTQYF. The CDR3 nucleotides are TGTGCCAGCTCACCACGGGGCAGGGTGATAGATACGCAGTATTTT.

There are a few counts of this clone. This chain uses TRBV20-1 with TRBJ2-1; D unresolved. Germline CDR1 is DFQATT and CDR2 is SNEGSKA (reference sequence). This CDR3 is 14 amino acids long. V gave up 3 bases and J gave up 0 bases, with 9 bases separating them. CDR3 DNA: TGCAGTGCTAGGGACCACTCCTCCTACAATGAGCAGTTCTTC. The encoded protein is CSARDHSSYNEQFF.

This clone was found a few times. The chain carries TRBV6-1 and TRBJ2-3, with 10 bases aligning to TRBD2. The CDR3 is made up of 16 amino acids. CDR1 MNHNS and CDR2 SASEGT come from the germline V gene. The V and J ends lost 0 bases and 6 bases, in that order; junction bases with no gene match: 6. CDR3 amino acids: CASSEAQLAGVDTQYF. The CDR3 DNA follows: TGTGCCAGCAGTGAAGCGCAGCTAGCGGGGGTGGATACGCAGTATTTT.

V and J are TRBV7-2 and TRBJ2-1, with TRBD2 identical over 10 bases. V gave up 6 bases and J gave up 7 bases; unmatched junction bases: 9. There are 15 residues in the CDR3. The V gene's germline CDR1 is SGHTA and CDR2 FQGNSA. The CDR3 nucleotides read TGTGCCAGCAGACTGAGCGGGGGGGCCTCGAATGAGCAGTTCTTC. Translating gives CASRLSGGASNEQFF.

The rearrangement uses TRBV7-9 and TRBJ2-5, with D possibly being TRBD1 or TRBD2 (5 bases each). In germline, CDR1 is SEHNR, CDR2 FQNEAQ (reference sequence). The germline V and J ends were trimmed by 4 bases and 9 bases, with 15 bases remaining between them. The CDR3 is 13 amino acids. The CDR3 reads CASSWGFEGSQYF. The CDR3 DNA follows: TGTGCCAGCAGCTGGGGGTTCGAAGGGTCCCAGTACTTC.

The chain links TRBV6-1 to TRBJ2-2, with unresolved D. Looked up from germline, CDR1 is MNHNS and CDR2 is SASEGT. V was trimmed by 6 bases and J by 0 bases, leaving 8 bases between them. This CDR3 comprises 14 residues. The CDR3 loop reads CASSPLANTGELFF. DNA of the CDR3: TGTGCCAGCAGCCCCCTGGCGAACACCGGGGAGCTGTTTTTT.

V is TRBV11-2 and J is TRBJ2-7, with 7 bases aligning to TRBD1. The length of the CDR3 is 15 residues. Germline CDR1 and CDR2: SGHAT and FQNNGV. The J segment lost 1 base and the V segment lost 5 bases, leaving 8 bases of the junction unmatched. The CDR3, as DNA: TGTGCCAGCAGCCGACTGACAGGGCCTTCCTACGAGCAGTACTTC. Translating gives CASSRLTGPSYEQYF.

The sample holds many counts of this clone. V is TRBV20-1 and J is TRBJ2-1, with D perhaps TRBD2 (6 bases). Germline V gene lookup returns CDR1 DFQATT and CDR2 SNEGSKA (reference sequence). The V end was cut by 5 bases, the J end by 7 bases, with 21 bases between. The CDR3 extends over 15 amino acids. The DNA for the CDR3 is TGCAGTGCTTCCTCCCGGGACTCCACCCAGAATGAGCAGTTCTTC. Its translation: CSASSRDSTQNEQFF.

J is TRBJ1-2 and V is TRBV27; D is possibly TRBD1 (6 bases). V lost 0 bases and J 7 bases, leaving 30 bases between the germline ends. Germline CDR1 is MNHEY and CDR2 is SMNVEV (reference sequence). The CDR3 is 20 residues long. CDR3 nucleotide sequence: TGTGCCAGCAGTTTATCAGTTGGGCTGTCATCGGGGGGGCGGCTATCTGGCTACACCTTC. It specifies CASSLSVGLSSGGRLSGYTF.

The J gene is TRBJ2-1, the V gene TRBV4-1; TRBD2 matches at 7 bases. Germline V gene lookup returns CDR1 MGHRA and CDR2 YSYEKL. The CDR3 runs to 17 residues. The J segment lost 9 bases and the V segment lost 1 base, leaving 15 bases of the junction unmatched. The DNA of the CDR3 is TGCGCCAGCAGCCAAGGGGGGTTGGGGCGGGAGTATGGTGAGCAGTTCTTC. Amino acids: CASSQGGLGREYGEQFF.

Only one count was recorded for this clone. CDR3 residues: CSARSDLDQKRISTDTQYF. The CDR3 DNA is TGCAGTGCTCGGTCCGATCTGGACCAGAAGAGGATAAGCACAGATACGCAGTATTTT. This chain joins TRBV20-1 and TRBJ2-3, with no clear D. The germline V gene encodes CDR1 DFQATT and CDR2 SNEGSKA (reference sequence). The CDR3 has 19 amino acids. Trimming took 5 bases from V and 0 from J, leaving 27 bases between them.

Note on this clone: This may be a read error: a much more frequent sequence differs by one nucleotide. The same CDR3 is also encoded by other DNA sequences in this sample. The rearrangement joins TRBV7-3 to TRBJ2-7; no clear D. The CDR3 extends over 14 amino acids. Germline-derived CDR1 and CDR2 are SGHTA and FQGTGA. This chain's CDR3 is CASSLYTGSYEQYF. The CDR3 nucleotides read TGTGCCAGCAGCTTATATACGGGCTCCTACGAGCAGTATTTC.

This clone has a count of ten or more. Germline and junction disagree at one end, which may indicate a read error. The V and J genes are TRBV5-6 and TRBJ2-1, with 7 bases fitting TRBD1. The CDR3 covers 12 residues. Germline-derived CDR1 and CDR2 are SGHDT and YYEEEE. CDR3 sequence: CASSTPTGLALF. CDR3 nucleotides: TGTGCCAGCAGCACACCGACAGGGCTCGCCCTCTTC.

The gene calls are TRBV12-3 or TRBV12-4 and TRBJ1-2; TRBD1 might be the D (6 bases). V lost 6 bases, J lost 4 bases, and 18 bases lay in between. This CDR3 comprises 15 residues. The CDR3 DNA reads TGTGCCAGCAGACCGTCACAGGGTCTAGGCTATGGCTACACCTTC. It codes for CASRPSQGLGYGYTF.

The rearrangement joins TRBV5-8 to TRBJ1-1, with D perhaps TRBD1 (5 bases). This CDR3 is 16 amino acids long. The V end was cut by 4 bases, the J end by 1 base, with 17 bases between. CDR1 and CDR2 from the germline V gene are SGHTS and YDEGEE. DNA of the CDR3: TGTGCCAGCAGCCTTGTCGTGGGGACCGGGAACACTGAAGCTTTCTTT. Encoded protein: CASSLVVGTGNTEAFF.

The genes are TRBV19 and TRBJ1-4; no definite D call. The V and J ends lost 7 bases and 5 bases respectively, with 14 bases between them. Germline-derived CDR1 and CDR2 are LNHDA and SQIVND (reference sequence). The CDR3 is made up of 14 amino acids. The DNA for the CDR3 is TGTGCCAGTATACCGACATGGGGAAATGAAAAACTGTTTTTT. Translated, it gives CASIPTWGNEKLFF.